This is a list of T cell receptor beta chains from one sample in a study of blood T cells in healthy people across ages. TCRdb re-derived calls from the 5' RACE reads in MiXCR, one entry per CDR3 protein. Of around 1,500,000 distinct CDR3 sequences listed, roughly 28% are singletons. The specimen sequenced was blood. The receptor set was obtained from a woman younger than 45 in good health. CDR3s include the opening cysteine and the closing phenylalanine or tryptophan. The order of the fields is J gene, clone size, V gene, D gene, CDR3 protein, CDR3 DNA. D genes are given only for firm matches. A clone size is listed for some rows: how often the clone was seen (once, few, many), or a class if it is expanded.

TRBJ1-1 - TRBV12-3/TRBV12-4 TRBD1 CASRPAGQGKTEAFF TGTGCCAGCAGACCTGCTGGACAGGGGAAGACTGAAGCTTTCTTT
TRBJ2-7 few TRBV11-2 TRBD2 CASSLGASGRAGYYEQYF TGTGCCAGCAGCTTAGGGGCTAGCGGGAGAGCTGGCTACTACGAGCAGTACTTC
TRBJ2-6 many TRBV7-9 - CASSSRGFGANVLTF TGTGCCAGCAGCTCGAGGGGATTCGGGGCCAACGTCCTGACTTTC
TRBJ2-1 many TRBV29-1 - CIGWSRRDNEQFF TGCATCGGATGGAGCCGTAGGGACAATGAGCAGTTCTTC
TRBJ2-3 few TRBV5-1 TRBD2 CASTPTRTSGRKVYTQYF TGCGCCAGCACACCGACGAGGACTAGCGGGAGAAAAGTATATACGCAGTATTTT
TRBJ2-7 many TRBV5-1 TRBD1 CASSPGTVSYEQYF TGTGCCAGCAGCCCCGGGACAGTCTCCTACGAGCAGTACTTC
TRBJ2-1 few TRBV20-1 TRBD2 CSAQGWAGEGRDEQFF TGCAGTGCCCAGGGTTGGGCGGGAGAAGGTCGGGATGAGCAGTTCTTC
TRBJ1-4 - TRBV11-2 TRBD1 CASSSLDRENGKLFF TGTGCCAGCAGCTCCTTGGACAGGGAGAATGGAAAACTGTTTTTT
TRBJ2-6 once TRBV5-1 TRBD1 CASSSPPGTGGLGANVRTF TGCGCCAGCAGTAGCCCCCCCGGGACAGGGGGCTTAGGGGCCAACGTCCGGACTTTC
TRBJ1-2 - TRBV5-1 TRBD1 CASREDRGGYGYTF TGCGCCAGCAGAGAGGACAGGGGAGGCTATGGCTACACCTTC
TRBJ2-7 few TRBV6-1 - CASSEPIYEQYF TGTGCCAGCAGTGAACCCATATACGAGCAGTACTTC
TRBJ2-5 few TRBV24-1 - CATRQSSGRKKEETQYF TGTGCCACCAGACAGTCCAGCGGGCGGAAAAAGGAAGAGACCCAGTACTTC
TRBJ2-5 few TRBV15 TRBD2 CATSRDPGGLAGGRETQYF TGTGCCACCAGCAGAGATCCCGGAGGACTAGCGGGGGGTAGGGAGACCCAGTACTTC
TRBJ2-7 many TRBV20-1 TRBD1 CSARDKVVVRGYEQYF TGCAGTGCTAGAGATAAAGTGGTTGTCAGGGGGTACGAGCAGTACTTC
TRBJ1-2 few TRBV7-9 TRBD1 CASSQPGQGAQGYTF TGTGCCAGCAGCCAACCGGGACAGGGGGCGCAGGGCTACACCTTC
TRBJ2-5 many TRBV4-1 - CASSQDRTQYF TGCGCCAGCAGCCAAGATCGGACCCAGTACTTC